These 31 T cell receptor beta chains were all obtained from the same sample, sequenced in a study of blood T cells in healthy people across ages. Using a J-beta primer mix together with a sample-barcoded 5' primer, a second PCR was run for roughly 6 to 12 cycles. TCRdb re-called the 5' RACE reads through MiXCR, storing one row per CDR3 protein. The sample has some 1.5 million distinct CDR3 sequences; roughly 30% are singletons. The sample taken for sequencing was blood. Receptors were obtained from a woman younger than 45 in good health.

The chain links TRBV5-1 to TRBJ1-1; 8 bases are shared with TRBD1. Germline loops: CDR1 SGHRS, CDR2 YFSETQ. With V trimmed by 5 bases and J by 1 base, 13 bases remained unmatched. The CDR3 extends over 17 amino acids. CDR3 amino acids: CASSRGGTGLTNTEAFF. The CDR3 DNA reads TGCGCCAGCAGTCGGGGGGGGACAGGCTTGACGAACACTGAAGCTTTCTTT.

J is TRBJ1-2 and V is TRBV7-2, with 7 bases that match TRBD1. J was trimmed by 3 bases and V by 6 bases; bases with no gene match: 10. Germline CDR1 SGHTA, CDR2 FQGNSA. The CDR3 has 15 residues. The CDR3, as DNA: TGTGCCAGCAGACACAGACAGGGCCTCCACTATGGCTACACCTTC. It specifies CASRHRQGLHYGYTF.

The genes are TRBV6-6 and TRBJ2-1; 10 bases fit TRBD2. The junction had 10 bases not matched to a gene; V was cut back by 8 bases and J by 6 bases. CDR1 and CDR2 (germline): MNHNY, SVGAGI (reference sequence). The CDR3 spans 15 residues. DNA of the CDR3: TGTGCCAGCCGGACGCCACTAGCGGGACCCAATGAGCAGTTCTTC. This gives the protein CASRTPLAGPNEQFF.

The chain recombines TRBV20-1 with TRBJ1-4; 7 bases match TRBD1. The CDR3 spans 15 residues. Germline trimming cut 0 bases from V and 7 bases from J; bases unmatched to any gene: 8. The germline gives CDR1 DFQATT, CDR2 SNEGSKA (reference sequence). The CDR3, as DNA: TGCAGTGCTAGAGATCGGGTTAGGGGGCTTGAAAAACTGTTTTTT. This gives the protein CSARDRVRGLEKLFF.

This clonotype was counted only a few times. The V and J genes are TRBV20-1 and TRBJ2-3; the match to TRBD2 covers 11 bases. Germline V gene lookup returns CDR1 DFQATT and CDR2 SNEGSKA (reference sequence). Losses at the gene ends were 0 bases for V and 4 bases for J; bases not matched to a gene: 6. The CDR3 spans 16 residues. The CDR3 DNA follows: TGCAGTGCTAGAGACCGTAGCGGGAGGGCCCCAGATACGCAGTATTTT. Its protein is CSARDRSGRAPDTQYF.

The V call is TRBV7-9, the J call TRBJ2-5, with TRBD2 matching over 9 bases. The end of the DNA aligns better with TRBJ2-7, so the J call may be wrong. This CDR3 has 14 residues. Germline V lookup: CDR1 SEHNR, CDR2 FQNEAQ (reference sequence). CDR3 in amino acids: CASSRAGGMSEQYF. The CDR3 DNA sequence: TGTGCCAGCAGTCGAGCGGGAGGCATGTCCGAGCAGTACTTC.

This clonotype was picked up a small number of times. An end of the junction differs from the germline gene, which may be a read error. V is TRBV4-2 and J is TRBJ2-1; a weak D match, TRBD2 (5 bases). CDR3 length: 15 residues. Germline CDR1 and CDR2: LGHNA and YNFKEQ. The CDR3 sequence: CASSQSGALYNDQFF. In DNA, the CDR3 is TGTGCCAGCAGCCAGAGCGGAGCCCTCTACAATGATCAGTTCTTC.

This clonotype was seen a handful of times. The V and J genes are TRBV6-5 and TRBJ2-7; tentatively, D is TRBD1 or TRBD2 (5 bases each). V was cut by 6 bases and J by 0 bases, with 9 bases left in between. The CDR3 runs to 13 residues. From germline, CDR1 is MNHEY and CDR2 SVGAGI. The CDR3 spells CASRTGRSYEQYF. The CDR3 bases are TGTGCCAGCAGAACGGGACGCTCCTACGAGCAGTACTTC.

J is TRBJ2-3 and V is TRBV5-1; possible D gene TRBD1, 5 bases. CDR1 is SGHRS and CDR2 is YFSETQ in the germline V gene. Trimming removed 0 bases at V and 5 bases at J, with 19 bases between. The CDR3 consists of 17 residues. In DNA form, the CDR3 reads TGCGCCAGCAGCTTGGCGGCGCTCCGACAGTCACAAGATACGCAGTATTTT. Translation gives CASSLAALRQSQDTQYF. The complete variable domain, with remaining parts taken from reference TRBV5-1 and TRBJ2-3, reads KAGVTQTPRYLIKTRGQQVTLSCSPISGHRSVSWYQQTPGQGLQFLFEYFSETQRNKGNFPGRFSGRQFSNSRSEMNVSTLELGDSALYLCASSLAALRQSQDTQYFGPGTRLTVL.

V usage is TRBV7-2 and J usage is TRBJ2-7; 11 positions match TRBD2. This CDR3 contains 15 residues. V was clipped by 5 bases and J by 0 bases; unmatched bases: 3. The germline V gene encodes CDR1 SGHTA and CDR2 FQGNSA. DNA for the CDR3: TGTGCCAGCAGCCGACTAGCGGGGAACTCCTACGAGCAGTACTTC. It codes for CASSRLAGNSYEQYF.

This clonotype was seen many times. The CDR3 here is CATSRDRDRIQYF. Written as DNA, the CDR3 is TGTGCCACCAGCAGAGATAGGGACCGCATTCAGTACTTC. The chain carries TRBV15 and TRBJ2-4; D tentatively fits TRBD1 or TRBD2 (5 bases each). V shed 0 bases and J shed 9 bases, with 9 bases lying between them. This CDR3 is 13 amino acids long. Per the germline V gene, CDR1 is LNHNV and CDR2 is YYDKDF (reference sequence).

The V gene is TRBV30, the J gene TRBJ2-7; the match to TRBD1 covers 10 bases. This CDR3 spans 15 amino acids. Germline CDR1 is GTSNPN and CDR2 is SVGIG (reference sequence). V gave up 1 base and J gave up 4 bases; unmatched junction bases: 7. The CDR3 DNA is TGTGCCTGGAGTGGGGGACAGGGGCAATCGTACGAGCAGTACTTC. This encodes CAWSGGQGQSYEQYF.

The sample holds a few counts of this clonotype. This chain connects TRBV4-1 to TRBJ1-4; tentative D call: TRBD1 (6 bases). Trimming shortened V by 1 base and J by 5 bases, and 14 bases separated the two germline ends. The germline V gene encodes CDR1 MGHRA and CDR2 YSYEKL. The CDR3 is made up of 16 amino acids. DNA for the CDR3: TGCGCCAGCAGCCAAGTGCCAGGGGATGAGAATGAAAAACTGTTTTTT. Amino acids: CASSQVPGDENEKLFF.

This chain connects TRBV19 to TRBJ2-6; the D gene is possibly TRBD2 (5 bases). V was cut by 7 bases and J by 0 bases, with 13 bases left in between. The CDR3 length is 16 residues. The V gene's germline CDR1 is LNHDA and CDR2 SQIVND (reference sequence). CDR3 loop: CASTRTSSSGANVLTF. CDR3 in DNA: TGTGCCAGTACCAGGACTTCGAGCTCTGGGGCCAACGTCCTGACTTTC. Full variable domain (outside the CDR3, taken from reference TRBV19 and TRBJ2-6): DGGITQSPKYLFRKEGQNVTLSCEQNLNHDAMYWYRQDPGQGLRLIYYSQIVNDFQKGDIAEGYSVSREKKESFPLTVTSAQKNPTAFYLCASTRTSSSGANVLTFGAGSRLTVL.

This clonotype was picked up many times. CDR3 region: CASSPSLAGVEQYF. CDR3 DNA: TGCGCCAGCAGCCCTTCTCTAGCGGGAGTTGAGCAGTACTTC. This chain connects TRBV4-3 to TRBJ2-7; 10 positions match TRBD2. CDR1 is LGHNA, CDR2 YSLEER, per germline. With 4 bases clipped from V and 7 bases from J, the junction kept 7 bases outside the gene matches. The CDR3 length is 14 residues.

This clonotype was counted ten times or more. The V and J genes are TRBV6-2 or TRBV6-3 and TRBJ2-7; 7 nucleotides agree with TRBD2. Germline lookup yields CDR1 MNHEY and CDR2 SVGEGT. With V trimmed by 8 bases and J by 2 bases, 6 bases remained unmatched. CDR3 length: 13 amino acids. CDR3 residues: CASRAAGAYEQYF. The DNA for the CDR3 is TGTGCCAGCCGGGCTGCGGGAGCCTACGAGCAGTACTTC.

This clonotype was picked up a small number of times. The chain has TRBV7-2 and TRBJ2-3; 13 bases are shared with TRBD2. Looked up from germline, CDR1 is SGHTA and CDR2 is FQGNSA. The V gene end was trimmed by 6 bases and the J gene end by 4 bases; junction bases not matched to a gene: 7. This CDR3 is 16 amino acids long. CDR3 in amino acids: CASSSRTSGGSDTQYF. The CDR3 nucleotides read TGTGCCAGCAGTTCGCGGACTAGCGGGGGTTCAGATACGCAGTATTTT.

This clonotype appeared a few times. The rearrangement links TRBV5-1 to TRBJ2-3; the D call may be TRBD1 or TRBD2 (6 bases each). V lost 5 bases and J 2 bases, leaving 21 bases between the germline ends. This CDR3 spans 17 amino acids. The germline V gene has CDR1 SGHRS and CDR2 YFSETQ. The CDR3 reads CASSPEGTGQNTDTQYF. CDR3 nucleotide sequence: TGCGCCAGCAGTCCGGAGGGTACTGGACAGAACACAGATACGCAGTATTTT.

This clonotype was observed at least ten times. The rearrangement joins TRBV20-1 to TRBJ2-3; the D gene could be TRBD1 or TRBD2 (5 bases each). Germline assignment: CDR1 DFQATT and CDR2 SNEGSKA (reference sequence). V dropped 4 bases and J dropped 1 base, with 9 bases sitting between them. CDR3 length: 13 residues. The CDR3 is CSANRDGTDTQYF. The CDR3 coding sequence is TGCAGTGCTAACCGGGACGGCACAGATACGCAGTATTTT.

The rearrangement joins TRBV7-2 to TRBJ2-1; TRBD2 matches 10 bases. The V and J ends lost 5 bases and 0 bases, in that order; junction bases with no gene match: 7. The germline V gene encodes CDR1 SGHTA and CDR2 FQGNSA. This CDR3 is built from 17 residues. CDR3 region: CASSRWTSGFSYNEQFF. Here the CDR3 DNA reads TGTGCCAGCAGCCGATGGACTAGCGGTTTCTCCTACAATGAGCAGTTCTTC. The whole variable domain, filled in from reference TRBV7-2 and TRBJ2-1, reads GAGVSQSPSNKVTEKGKDVELRCDPISGHTALYWYRQSLGQGLEFLIYFQGNSAPDKSGLPSDRFSAERTGGSVSTLTIQRTQQEDSAVYLCASSRWTSGFSYNEQFFGPGTRLTVL.

In this sample, this clonotype turned up a few times. The rearrangement links TRBV7-2 to TRBJ2-5, with D perhaps matching TRBD1 (6 bases). This CDR3 contains 15 residues. Germline V gives CDR1 SGHTA, CDR2 FQGNSA. V lost 5 bases to trimming and J lost 1 base, with 14 bases between them. CDR3: CASSPQGTSQETQYF. The CDR3, as DNA: TGTGCCAGCAGCCCCCAAGGGACATCCCAAGAGACCCAGTACTTC.

This clonotype was found a few times. This chain joins TRBV4-1 and TRBJ2-3; the D is unclear. Germline lookup yields CDR1 MGHRA and CDR2 YSYEKL. Trimming took off 4 bases at V and 2 bases at J, with 13 bases between the two ends. This CDR3 has 15 amino acids. The CDR3 sequence: CASSRTGPNTDTQYF. Written as DNA, the CDR3 is TGCGCCAGCAGCCGGACCGGGCCCAACACAGATACGCAGTATTTT.

This clonotype was detected a few times. The chain links TRBV5-1 to TRBJ2-3; D is unresolved. The germline V gene has CDR1 SGHRS and CDR2 YFSETQ. The CDR3 sequence is 14 residues long. Trimming left V 6 bases short and J 0 bases short, with 11 bases between. CDR3 sequence reads: CASTLQASTDTQYF. The CDR3 DNA follows: TGCGCCAGCACCTTACAAGCCAGCACAGATACGCAGTATTTT.

This clonotype was counted a few times. V is TRBV11-2 and J is TRBJ1-1, with a weak D call TRBD1 (5 bases). Trimming removed 5 bases from V and 5 bases from J, with 18 bases in between. Germline V lookup: CDR1 SGHAT, CDR2 FQNNGV. The CDR3 is 15 residues long. The CDR3 bases are TGTGCCAGCAGCCCCCTCCGGGGACGGACAACTGAAGCTTTCTTT. Translated: CASSPLRGRTTEAFF.

The DNA of the CDR3 is TGTGCCAGCGGGGCGGGCAACTATGGCTACACCTTC. This codes for CASGAGNYGYTF. The J gene is TRBJ1-2, the V gene TRBV2, with D tentatively TRBD1 (5 bases). The CDR3 contains 12 residues. Germline V gene sequence: CDR1 SNHLY, CDR2 FYNNEI. Trimming shortened V by 8 bases and J by 2 bases, and 9 bases separated the two germline ends.

This sequence joins TRBV20-1 and TRBJ2-6; D not resolved. V gave up 1 base and J gave up 0 bases, with 7 bases separating them. The CDR3 sequence is 15 residues long. CDR1 and CDR2 from the germline V gene are DFQATT and SNEGSKA (reference sequence). CDR3 bases: TGCAGTGCTAGAGGACGGTACTCTGGGGCCAACGTCCTGACTTTC. Translating gives CSARGRYSGANVLTF.

In this sample, this clonotype turned up many times. The chain has TRBV2 and TRBJ2-5; D not certain. Per the germline V gene, CDR1 is SNHLY and CDR2 is FYNNEI. V dropped 10 bases and J dropped 5 bases, with 20 bases sitting between them. This CDR3 has 14 amino acids. The DNA for the CDR3 is TGTGCCACCCTACCGTTGGTCTCTGGGGAGACCCAGTACTTC. Encoded protein: CATLPLVSGETQYF.

In its sample, this clonotype was seen many times. V usage is TRBV7-3 and J usage is TRBJ1-1; D gene ambiguous. Germline assignment: CDR1 SGHTA and CDR2 FQGTGA. V was cut by 2 bases and J by 4 bases, with 8 bases left in between. The CDR3 is made up of 13 amino acids. For the CDR3, the DNA is TGTGCCAGCAGCTTACGGAGGTCCACTGAAGCTTTCTTT. Translation: CASSLRRSTEAFF.

J is TRBJ2-7 and V is TRBV7-9; D tentatively reads TRBD1 or TRBD2 (5 bases each). The CDR3 is 13 amino acids. Germline CDR1 and CDR2: SEHNR and FQNEAQ (reference sequence). Deletions cut 4 bases from V and 5 bases from J, with 12 bases between. In DNA, the CDR3 is TGTGCCAGCAGCTCGGGACCTCCCCACGAGCAGTACTTC. Residues: CASSSGPPHEQYF.

There are a few counts of this clonotype. CDR3 nucleotides: TGTGCCAGCGCAATAATGCCGAGGCAGGGTACTGAAGCTTTCTTT. Its protein is CASAIMPRQGTEAFF. The chain has TRBV2 and TRBJ1-1; the D gene is possibly TRBD1 (5 bases). The CDR3 is 15 residues long. V lost 8 bases, J lost 5 bases, and 21 bases lay in between. CDR1 is SNHLY and CDR2 is FYNNEI in the germline V gene.

This rearrangement joins TRBV27 to TRBJ2-7; D ambiguous. Trimming shortened V by 0 bases and J by 6 bases, and 12 bases separated the two germline ends. This CDR3 is 14 amino acids long. Germline V gene lookup returns CDR1 MNHEY and CDR2 SMNVEV (reference sequence). CDR3 sequence (DNA): TGTGCCAGCAGTTTATCGAACAACCCCCTCGAGCAGTACTTC. Its translation: CASSLSNNPLEQYF.